This T cell receptor (beta chain) derives from a study of OX40 agonist ivuxolimab in advanced cancers. The method was immunoSEQ multiplex PCR; TCRdb's version includes in-frame clones alone and lacks a portion of them. The sample yields about 60,000 clones, around 90% seen once. General study points: The investigators did not determine what antigen specificity the expanded peripheral T cells had.

This clone was found once. What it binds is not known. V was clipped by 7 bases and J by 1 base, with 10 bases between them. The CDR3 loop spans 13 amino acids. Germline V gene sequence: CDR1 LNHDA, CDR2 SQIVND (reference sequence). The material was CD4+ or CD8+ T cells sorted from blood, obtained in a trial of the OX40 agonist ivuxolimab. This TCR came from an adult with an advanced solid tumor such as melanoma, head and neck, liver or kidney cancer. The chain uses TRBV19 and TRBJ1-1; D is undetermined. CDR3 in DNA: TGTGCCAGTAATAAAGGAGCGAACACTGAAGCTTTCTTT. Amino acids: CASNKGANTEAFF. Variable domain in full (rest from reference TRBV19 and TRBJ1-1): DGGITQSPKYLFRKEGQNVTLSCEQNLNHDAMYWYRQDPGQGLRLIYYSQIVNDFQKGDIAEGYSVSREKKESFPLTVTSAQKNPTAFYLCASNKGANTEAFFGQGTRLTVV.